This is a list of T cell receptor beta chains from one sample in a study of T cell repertoires in cytomegalovirus infection. Via MiXCR, TCRdb re-called the reads, giving one row per CDR3 protein. This sample yields 650,000 to 900,000 distinct CDR3 sequences, of which almost 30% are seen a single time; 10% to 15% belongs to the top ten. No antigen has been identified for these receptors. Source: cultured CD8+ T cells from PBMCs, taken from culture after CMV antigen stimulation. These receptors all come from a human donor in good health (CMV status not recorded). Some clones in this sample may be carry-over from other donors' samples. CDR3s include the opening cysteine and the closing phenylalanine or tryptophan. A D gene is named only where the DNA matches it firmly.

v_call d_call cdr3_aa
TRBV7-4 NA CATTGTRDEQYF
TRBV4-3 NA CASSPRWASYYGYTF
TRBV5-6 TRBD1 CASSHGQGSYGYTF
TRBV6-1 TRBD1 CASSHGTDEQFF
TRBV27 NA CASSLSKVYEQYF
TRBV5-6 NA CASSLGLPTGELFF
TRBV7-3 NA CASSFETNTGELFF
TRBV6-4 TRBD2 CASSEERTSAYNEQFF
TRBV10-3 NA CAIRTVPSRGTGELFF
TRBV5-4 NA CASRPDNYGYTF
TRBV6-1 NA CASGTRSGSYNEQFF
TRBV7-6 NA CASSLVRAGRGRYQETQYF
TRBV7-6 NA CASSFRAGDGYTF
TRBV6-6 TRBD2 CASKSSGGADEQFF
TRBV7-9 TRBD1 CASSQGQGNEQYF
TRBV10-3 TRBD2 CAISATSGGKETQYF
TRBV7-9 NA CASSNRDSEAFF
TRBV5-6 NA CASNLRGTLNEQFF
TRBV7-9 NA CASSQRTNPYNEQFF
TRBV4-1 TRBD2 CASSFYEPGLADNEQFF
TRBV5-5 NA CASSFQGPLFGTEAFF
TRBV6-8 TRBD2 CANRGLAGGVETQYF
TRBV28 TRBD1 CASSSPNRGTWNTEAFF
TRBV6-5 TRBD1 CAARGTGDLIKRSPLHF
TRBV7-9 TRBD1 CASSLEGGAPTGANQPQHF
TRBV7-9 TRBD2 CASSFQSGGVDTQYF
TRBV7-9 NA CASSLPLGLANTGELFF
TRBV4-2 NA CASSQELGVGELFF
TRBV6-1 NA CASSSTMTDTQYF
TRBV7-2 NA CASSLVAKREAFF
TRBV4-1 TRBD2 CASSQDGTRTYTGELFF
TRBV9 NA CASSPQQGRNGYTF
TRBV24-1 TRBD1 CATSDSGDRAYGYTF
TRBV19 TRBD1 CASSFSLTGSGANVLTF
TRBV5-6 NA CASSPGTTEAFF
TRBV6-5 TRBD2 CASSYSSGGGTDTQYF
TRBV11-3 NA CASSTREGDDSASTDTQYF
TRBV4-2 TRBD1 CASSQGVQGHNEQFF
TRBV5-1 NA CAFREGANVLTF
TRBV7-8 NA CASSDGGNEQFF